The entry below describes one T cell receptor (beta chain). Its antigen is as yet unknown. Generated by immunoSEQ multiplex PCR, the TCRdb table keeps only in-frame clones and is missing some. Among roughly 84,000 clones listed, roughly 90% were seen once. This record comes from a study of identifying expanded T cells in peripheral blood. General study results and limits: Over approximately two and four weeks, about 15 and 18 clones changed, versus around 1.3 between replicates. Approximately two-week clone count variance significantly increased as total template count grew.

Looked up from germline, CDR1 is PRHDT and CDR2 is FYEKMQ (reference sequence). The ends were cut back, 5 bases at V and 2 bases at J, with 18 bases in the middle. The CDR3 is 16 residues long. During the collection period, no donor immune events like infections were recorded. Material for sequencing was blood. The chain couples TRBV13 to TRBJ2-5; possibly TRBD1 for D (6 bases). The sequence came from a person aged 18-70 years in good health. CDR3 loop: CASSHRRLDRQETQYF. CDR3 coding DNA: TGTGCCAGCAGCCATCGGCGACTGGACAGACAAGAGACCCAGTACTTC. The entire variable domain, with the rest obtained from reference TRBV13 and TRBJ2-5, is as follows: AAGVIQSPRHLIKEKRETATLKCYPIPRHDTVYWYQQGPGQDPQFLISFYEKMQSDKGSIPDRFSAQQFSDYHSELNMSSLELGDSALYFCASSHRRLDRQETQYFGPGTRLLVL.